This T cell receptor beta chain was sequenced in a study of radiotherapy plus CTLA-4 blockade in lung cancer. Study-level results: Early blood T cell clone dynamics reportedly forecast response best, with interferon-beta. Tumor-derived TCR clones expanded in blood after radiotherapy plus ipilimumab.

Those patients who had chemo-refractory metastatic non-small-cell lung cancer were given focal radiation along with CTLA-4 blockade through ipilimumab. The assay was immunoSEQ multiplex PCR, and TCRdb's table has in-frame clones only and misses some. The profile shows 45,000 to 75,000 clones, about 80% of them singletons. With regard to this clone: Its target is unknown.

The clonotype was recovered from a human donor with non-small cell lung cancer who had a partial response to radiotherapy plus ipilimumab. The specimen comprised peripheral blood, sampled from a patient treated with radiotherapy plus ipilimumab.

The CDR3 DNA reads TGTGCCAGCAGTAGCGGGGGGGCATCTACGCAGTATTTT. Protein sequence: CASSSGGASTQYF. The chain joins TRBV6-1 to TRBJ2-3; 10 bases line up with TRBD2. Germline assignment: CDR1 MNHNS and CDR2 SASEGT. The CDR3 contains 13 residues. V lost 5 bases to trimming and J lost 8 bases; unmatched junction nucleotides: 4.